The TCR beta chain under discussion was sequenced for a study of shared clonotypes between healthy human individuals. Study-wide background: The study drew on a couple of women and a few men aged 18 to 49 as donors.

Sequencing used immunoSEQ multiplex PCR; TCRdb keeps in-frame clones, though not all of them. The profile shows a few million clones, approximately 94% of them singletons. The specimen sequenced was naive CD4+ T cells sorted from blood. Specified subset: CD45RA+ positively selected. The source of this sequence is a man aged 18 to 30 in good health.

CDR3 nucleotide sequence: TGTGCCAGCAGCTTAGTAGGCCCGGGGAGAAACACTGAAGCTTTCTTT. Residues: CASSLVGPGRNTEAFF. The V and J genes are TRBV11-2 and TRBJ1-1; D is ambiguous. The CDR3 spans 16 residues. Trimming stripped 1 base from V and 2 bases from J, with 14 bases between. Germline-derived CDR1 and CDR2 are SGHAT and FQNNGV.